A selection of T cell receptor beta chains follows, all from one sample in a study of shared clonotypes between healthy human individuals. Some clones are missing from TCRdb's copy, which holds only in-frame ones; the method was immunoSEQ multiplex PCR. This table holds approximately 1,000,000 clones, around 78% found once. The sequenced sample consisted of memory CD4+ T cells from PBMCs. All receptors derive from a young man in good health. Some clones in this sample may be carry-over from other donors' samples. CDR3s include the opening cysteine and the closing phenylalanine or tryptophan. The order of the fields is V gene, D gene, CDR3 protein. The D gene is left open where the match is weak.

TRBV11-2	TRBD2	CASSITSGSGGTQYF
TRBV6-5	NA	CATSLRPSVNTEAFF
TRBV2	TRBD2	CASRRLAGPLETQYF
TRBV6-5	TRBD1	CASRDRGLGEKLFF
TRBV5-1	TRBD1	CASSYYRGGSTEAFF
TRBV29-1	TRBD1	CSVGRQGATEAFF
TRBV19	NA	CASSMIRTTNEKLFF
TRBV4-1	TRBD1	CASSQGQGGTGGYTF
TRBV19	NA	CASTPAVGELFF
TRBV19	NA	CASSIARASNQPQHF
TRBV28	NA	CASTITTFDTEGYTF
TRBV7-9	NA	CASSLGGTVRRTGELFF
TRBV5-5	NA	CASSLANTGSEQYF
TRBV7-2	NA	CASSLQFSSGEQFF
TRBV27	NA	CASSPTGFIMYEQYF
TRBV2	NA	CASQWVPTGELFF
TRBV5-1	NA	CASSLRTKNGELFF
TRBV30	TRBD1	CAWGTGAGGNQPQHF
TRBV10-3	TRBD1	CAITHGQGYYGYTF
TRBV7-9	NA	CASSPQGAGANVLTF
TRBV19	TRBD2	CASSISSGTYNEQFF
TRBV29-1	NA	CSVVLGGADTQYF
TRBV6-5	TRBD1	CASSYSPGGGNTIYF
TRBV28	NA	CASALGGPATYGYTF
TRBV23-1	TRBD2	CASRQTNALAGNYNEQFF
TRBV28	TRBD1	CASRGQDRETQYF
TRBV25-1	NA	CASRKSGANVLTF
TRBV5-1	TRBD1	CARGTVSSYEQYF
TRBV28	NA	CATNPPAGYTEAFF
TRBV7-6	TRBD1	CASSIRQGGSTDTQYF
TRBV5-1	NA	CASSLGQAGTDTQYF
TRBV29-1	NA	CSVSGNEKLFF
TRBV15	TRBD1	CATSPRQGGVNIQYF
TRBV4-2	TRBD1	CASSQEGQGANTGELFF
TRBV5-4	NA	CASSPVGVTAYEQYF
TRBV20-1	NA	CSTRRATEAFF
TRBV4-1	NA	CASSQVRAGELFF
TRBV28	NA	CASGGAGELFF
TRBV27	NA	CASSLNPWTDTQYF
TRBV6-1	NA	CASSERPNTGELFF
TRBV27	NA	CASFQWGSEAFF
TRBV9	TRBD1	CASSAGTGSAFEQYF
TRBV16	NA	CASSRQLTTNEKLFF
TRBV27	NA	CTKTNTEAFF
TRBV15	NA	CATSRDGDGSTDTQYF
TRBV2	TRBD1	CASRNRGLGEKLFF
TRBV28	NA	CASTGNTEAFF
TRBV18	NA	CASSPPEQETQYF
TRBV6-5	TRBD2	CASSGTSGLYEQYF
TRBV5-4	NA	CASSLGAGTDTQYF
TRBV5-4	NA	CASSSKGGSQETQYF
TRBV29-1	NA	CSATSRNEQFF
TRBV9	TRBD1	CASSSPGGSTDTQYF
TRBV21-1	NA	CASSKVCCAYEQYF
TRBV18	NA	CASSPSNNYGYTF
TRBV28	TRBD2	CASSFPKTSAGYEQYF
TRBV11-2	NA	CASSSSRAEQFF
TRBV5-1	TRBD2	CASTALAGGGGEQYF
TRBV11-3	TRBD2	CASSSSSGEQYF
TRBV5-4	NA	CASSLEESYEQYF